Reported below is one T cell receptor beta chain. The specificity of this receptor is unknown. No qualities accompany the bases; no much larger clone lies one base away. The entry originates in a study of blood T cell repertoires in COVID-19 (dated by TCRdb to the early 2020s). About the full investigation: Collaborator samples came from the United States, Italy and Spain and covered acute and convalescent phases of COVID-19. The material from the prospective study consisted of cDNA or gDNA derived from T cells, B-cell-depleted T cells, or PBMCs. Deeply sampled blood TCRbeta repertoires from subjects exposed to, actively infected with, or recovered from COVID-19 were included in the dataset. The repertoires were released in a freely available public database meant as a resource for research on the immune response to SARS-CoV-2. The samples were drawn from the first 160 participants of the ongoing ImmuneRACE study and from 1,200 or so subjects provided by 6 global collaborators. Nearly every sample came with metadata listing a de-identified subject ID, COVID-19 status, age in years and sex. HLA class I and class II types, where available, came from metadata supplied by the sample provider rather than from assay-based typing.

TCRbeta CDR3 regions were amplified from genomic DNA using the immunoSEQ Assay, a bias-controlled multiplex PCR. The original methods were these. The number of nucleated cells in each sample was estimated from the amplification of reference gene primers within the assay. To quantify the absolute abundance of each unique TCRbeta CDR3 rearrangement, sequence reads were collapsed and filtered. For each sample, productive Simpson clonality was calculated as the square root of Simpson's diversity index across productive rearrangements. The table comes from immuneACCESS by way of TCRdb, which keeps in-frame sequences with V and J called. Part of the clones is missing from these tables; in studies checked, under half for an unresolved V gene and the rest for unknown reasons. V, J and clone size are taken as reported in that table, and D and trimming were inferred from the DNA itself. This sample comprises tens of thousands of clones, around 87% of them detected only once. The ten largest clones represent 3.5% to 5% of the sample.

Results and caveats for the whole study, not just this receptor: The amount of clinical and demographic metadata varied by source and participant and was provided uncurated.

CDR1 and CDR2 are read off the germline V gene as MNHEY and SVGAGI. Its CDR3 holds 15 amino acids, cysteine through phenylalanine. The kept DNA is CDR3 alone, 45 bases in frame from the first base. Germline trimming amounts to 6 bases on V and 4 bases on J, with 10 as the count of junction bases outside the gene matches. The collaborating institutions used their own protocols to collect whole blood in K2EDTA tubes. For TCRbeta analysis, collaborators shipped samples as frozen whole blood, isolated PBMCs, or DNA extracted from either of those sample types. This chain joins TRBV6-5 to TRBJ1-2, and 8 bases in between align with TRBD1. Sequenced input: peripheral blood. The source is a woman older than 75 with active or convalescent COVID-19. The CDR3 region reads CASRHQGAQGYGYTF. The DNA sequence reads TGTGCCAGCAGACACCAGGGGGCGCAAGGCTATGGCTACACCTTC.